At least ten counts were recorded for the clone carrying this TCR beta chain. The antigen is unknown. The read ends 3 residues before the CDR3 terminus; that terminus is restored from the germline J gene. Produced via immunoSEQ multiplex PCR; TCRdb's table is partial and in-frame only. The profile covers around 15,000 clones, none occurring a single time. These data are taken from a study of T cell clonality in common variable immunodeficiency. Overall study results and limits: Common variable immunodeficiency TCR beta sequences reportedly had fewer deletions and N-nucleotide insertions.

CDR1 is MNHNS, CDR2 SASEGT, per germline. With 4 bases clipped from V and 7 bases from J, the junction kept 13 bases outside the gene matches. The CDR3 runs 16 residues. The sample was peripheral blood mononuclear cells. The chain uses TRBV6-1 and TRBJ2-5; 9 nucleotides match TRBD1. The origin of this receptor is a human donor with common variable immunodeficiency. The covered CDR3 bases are TGTGCCAGCAGTGGACATTCCGGGACAGGGTTGGCGACC. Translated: CASSGHSGTGLAT. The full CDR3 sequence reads CASSGHSGTGLATQYF.